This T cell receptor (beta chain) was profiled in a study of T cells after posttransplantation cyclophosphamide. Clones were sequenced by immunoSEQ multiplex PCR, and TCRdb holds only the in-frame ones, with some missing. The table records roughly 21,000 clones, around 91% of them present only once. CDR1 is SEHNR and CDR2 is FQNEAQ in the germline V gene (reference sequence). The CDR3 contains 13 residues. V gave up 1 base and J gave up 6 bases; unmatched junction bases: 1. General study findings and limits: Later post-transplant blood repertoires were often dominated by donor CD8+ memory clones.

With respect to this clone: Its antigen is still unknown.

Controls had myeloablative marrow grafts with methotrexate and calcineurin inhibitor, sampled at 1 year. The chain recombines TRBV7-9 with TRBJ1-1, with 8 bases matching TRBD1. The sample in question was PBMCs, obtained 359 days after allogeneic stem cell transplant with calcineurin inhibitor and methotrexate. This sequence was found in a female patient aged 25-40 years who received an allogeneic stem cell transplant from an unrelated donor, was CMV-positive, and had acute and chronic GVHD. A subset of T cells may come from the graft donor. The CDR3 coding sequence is TGTGCCAGCAGCTTAGTACAGGGGGCTGAAGCTTTCTTT. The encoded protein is CASSLVQGAEAFF.